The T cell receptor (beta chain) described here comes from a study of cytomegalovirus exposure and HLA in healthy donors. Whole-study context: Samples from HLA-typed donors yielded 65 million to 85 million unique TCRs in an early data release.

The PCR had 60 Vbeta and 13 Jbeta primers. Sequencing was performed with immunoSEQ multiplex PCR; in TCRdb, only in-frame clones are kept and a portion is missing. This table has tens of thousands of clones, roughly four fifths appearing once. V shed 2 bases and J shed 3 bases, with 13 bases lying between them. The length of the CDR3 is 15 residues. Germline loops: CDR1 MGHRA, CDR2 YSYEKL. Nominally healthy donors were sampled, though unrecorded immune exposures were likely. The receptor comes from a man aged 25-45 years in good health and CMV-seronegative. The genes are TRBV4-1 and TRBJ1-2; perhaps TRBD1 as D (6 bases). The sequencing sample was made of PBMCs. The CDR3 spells CASSQKIDRYYGYTF. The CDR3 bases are TGCGCCAGCAGCCAAAAAATAGACAGGTACTATGGCTACACCTTC.